The rows below give T cell receptor beta chains drawn from one sample of a study of cytomegalovirus exposure and HLA in healthy donors. Sequencing used immunoSEQ multiplex PCR; TCRdb keeps in-frame clones, though not all of them. The sample gives 140,000 to 150,000 clones, about 79% of which show up once; 1.5% to 2% is in the top ten. The specimen sequenced was PBMCs. These TCRs come from a young woman in good health and CMV-seronegative. The CDR3 runs from the conserved cysteine through the conserved F or W. The order of the fields is J gene, V gene, D gene, clone size, CDR3 protein, CDR3 DNA. A D gene is named only where the DNA matches it firmly. Expanded clones get a size class; other rows say once, few or many, or leave the size out.

TRBJ2-1 TRBV27 - - CASSFGETYNEQFF TGTGCCAGCAGTTTCGGGGAAACCTACAATGAGCAGTTCTTC
TRBJ1-6 TRBV5-4 TRBD1 few CASSGNRGRSPLHF TGTGCCAGCAGCGGGAACAGGGGGCGTTCACCCCTCCACTTT
TRBJ1-2 TRBV6-5 - once CASSPTKFRNYGYTF TGTGCCAGCAGCCCTACCAAGTTCCGAAACTATGGCTACACCTTC
TRBJ2-5 TRBV18 - few CASSPPLGKETQYF TGTGCCAGCTCACCACCTCTCGGTAAAGAGACCCAGTACTTC
TRBJ1-2 TRBV5-1 - - CASSRGRVDYGYTF TGCGCCAGCAGCCGAGGGAGGGTAGACTATGGCTACACCTTC
TRBJ2-6 TRBV7-3 TRBD1 - CASSRGQAGANVLTF TGTGCCAGCAGCAGGGGACAGGCTGGGGCCAACGTCCTGACTTTC
TRBJ1-1 TRBV19 - - CASSEGTLNTEAFF TGTGCCAGTAGTGAAGGGACACTGAACACTGAAGCTTTCTTT
TRBJ1-4 TRBV11-2 - - CASRPRGGRPLNEKLFF TGTGCCAGCAGGCCTAGGGGGGGGCGTCCGCTTAATGAAAAACTGTTTTTT
TRBJ2-5 TRBV9 - - CASSARAGSVAETQYF TGTGCCAGCAGCGCCCGGGCAGGGTCCGTCGCGGAGACCCAGTACTTC
TRBJ2-2 TRBV6-1 TRBD2 - CASSEVGGSGELFF TGTGCCAGCAGTGAAGTGGGAGGGTCCGGGGAGCTGTTTTTT
TRBJ1-6 TRBV5-6 TRBD1 - CASSSAGTGMWDSPLHF TGTGCCAGCAGCAGCGCCGGGACAGGGATGTGGGATTCACCCCTCCACTTT
TRBJ1-6 TRBV9 - - CASSRGTTSPLHF TGTGCCAGCAGCAGGGGGACGACTTCACCCCTCCACTTT
TRBJ1-1 TRBV25-1 - - CASSQSNTEAFF TGTGCCAGCTCACAATCTAACACTGAAGCTTTCTTT
TRBJ2-3 TRBV9 - - CASSFGGTDTQYF TGTGCCAGCAGCTTCGGGGGCACAGATACGCAGTATTTT
TRBJ2-7 TRBV30 TRBD1 - CAWTPLPGTDHKYEQYF TGTGCCTGGACCCCTCTCCCCGGGACAGACCACAAATACGAGCAGTACTTC
TRBJ1-5 TRBV19 - - CASSIEYSANQPQHF TGTGCCAGTAGTATAGAGTACAGTGCGAATCAGCCCCAGCATTTT
TRBJ1-1 TRBV7-2 - few CASSLGGAEAFF TGTGCCAGCAGCTTAGGGGGGGCTGAAGCTTTCTTT
TRBJ2-6 TRBV28 TRBD1 - CASTLTGYNSGANVLTF TGTGCCAGCACTTTGACAGGGTACAACTCTGGGGCCAACGTCCTGACTTTC
TRBJ1-2 TRBV18 - - CASSPTGEPGGYTF TGTGCCAGCTCACCAACTGGCGAGCCCGGGGGCTACACCTTC
TRBJ1-4 TRBV5-4 - - CASSLAGGATTNEKLFF TGTGCCAGCAGCTTGGCCGGGGGGGCCACAACTAATGAAAAACTGTTTTTT
TRBJ1-4 TRBV5-1 - - CASSLGGGTNEKLFF TGCGCCAGCAGCTTGGGGGGAGGAACTAATGAAAAACTGTTTTTT
TRBJ1-2 TRBV7-9 - - CASSFGDYGYTF TGTGCCAGCAGCTTCGGGGACTATGGCTACACCTTC
TRBJ1-2 TRBV25-1 - - CASSERGWDGYTF TGTGCCAGCAGTGAAAGGGGATGGGATGGCTACACCTTC
TRBJ1-1 TRBV5-4 - once CASSLQNKNTEAFF TGTGCCAGCAGCCTACAGAATAAGAACACTGAAGCTTTCTTT
TRBJ1-1 TRBV9 - - CASSAPQIGTEAFF TGTGCCAGCAGCGCCCCCCAAATCGGGACTGAAGCTTTCTTT
TRBJ2-7 TRBV30 - - CAWDTGSSYEQYF TGTGCCTGGGACACGGGGAGCTCCTACGAGCAGTACTTC
TRBJ1-2 TRBV7-2 TRBD1 - CASSHSHRGGDYGYTF TGTGCCAGCAGCCATAGCCATAGAGGGGGCGACTATGGCTACACCTTC
TRBJ1-4 TRBV30 TRBD1 few CACQGAGEKLFF TGTGCCTGCCAGGGGGCGGGTGAAAAACTGTTTTTT
TRBJ2-2 TRBV9 - - CASSPIQGFDTGELFF TGTGCCAGCAGCCCGATACAGGGTTTCGACACCGGGGAGCTGTTTTTT
TRBJ1-2 TRBV6-1 - - CASRVPGGDGYTF TGTGCCAGCAGAGTCCCGGGGGGGGATGGCTACACCTTC
TRBJ2-3 TRBV9 TRBD1 - CASSVDASGGILDTQYF TGTGCCAGCAGCGTAGACGCGTCAGGGGGCATATTAGATACGCAGTATTTT
TRBJ1-5 TRBV6-4 TRBD1 - CASSVPGTGPLSGSNQPQHF TGTGCCAGCAGTGTTCCCGGGACAGGGCCGTTAAGTGGTAGCAATCAGCCCCAGCATTTT
TRBJ2-6 TRBV27 - - CASSFFGGSGTYNVLTF TGTGCCAGCAGTTTTTTTGGGGGGAGCGGAACCTACAACGTCCTGACTTTC
TRBJ1-2 TRBV11-2 - - CASSSLGQQTGYTF TGTGCCAGCAGCTCCCTTGGACAGCAAACCGGCTACACCTTC
TRBJ2-3 TRBV6-4 TRBD2 - CASSDRASGGTDTQYF TGTGCCAGCAGTGACAGGGCTAGCGGGGGTACAGATACGCAGTATTTT
TRBJ2-7 TRBV19 TRBD1 - CASSRTGNEQYF TGTGCCAGTAGTAGGACAGGGAACGAGCAGTACTTC
TRBJ1-2 TRBV2 TRBD1 - CASSYVRDRANRGNYGYTF TGTGCCAGCAGCTACGTCCGGGACAGGGCCAATCGGGGAAACTATGGCTACACCTTC
TRBJ1-1 TRBV7-8 - - CASSLGVVMNTEAFF TGTGCCAGCAGCTTAGGCGTCGTCATGAACACTGAAGCTTTCTTT
TRBJ2-2 TRBV5-1 - - CASSSFEAGELFF TGCGCCAGCAGCTCCTTCGAGGCCGGGGAGCTGTTTTTT
TRBJ2-7 TRBV25-1 - - CASSDARAAPQGEQYF TGTGCCAGCAGTGACGCTAGGGCAGCTCCCCAGGGCGAGCAGTACTTC
TRBJ1-4 TRBV5-1 - - CASSLVLAGKNEKLFF TGCGCCAGCAGCTTGGTATTGGCAGGGAAGAATGAAAAACTGTTTTTT
TRBJ1-3 TRBV5-1 - - CASSPHRTGGNTIYF TGCGCCAGCAGCCCACACCGGACGGGGGGAAACACCATATATTTT
TRBJ2-7 TRBV5-1 TRBD2 once CASMAGGGGYEQYF TGCGCCAGCATGGCGGGGGGCGGTGGTTACGAGCAGTACTTC
TRBJ2-7 TRBV7-2 TRBD2 - CASSLPRDSRGGVEQYF TGTGCCAGCAGCTTACCGAGGGACTCCCGGGGGGGTGTAGAGCAGTACTTC
TRBJ2-5 TRBV9 TRBD2 - CASSFSGGAEETQYF TGTGCCAGCAGCTTTAGCGGGGGGGCCGAAGAGACCCAGTACTTC
TRBJ1-1 TRBV6-6 TRBD1 - CASSLGQGVVTEAFF TGTGCCAGCAGTTTGGGACAGGGGGTTGTTACTGAAGCTTTCTTT
TRBJ2-7 TRBV27 - - CASSLYNTYEQYF TGTGCCAGCAGTTTATATAACACCTACGAGCAGTACTTC
TRBJ1-2 TRBV7-3 - - CASSPQAGVYGYTF TGTGCCAGCAGCCCCCAGGCAGGGGTCTATGGCTACACCTTC
TRBJ2-3 TRBV19 - once CASSMKGRGTDTQYF TGTGCCAGTAGTATGAAGGGGCGAGGAACAGATACGCAGTATTTT
TRBJ1-2 TRBV7-2 TRBD1 - CASSLDGRGTYGYTF TGTGCCAGCAGCTTAGATGGCAGGGGGACCTATGGCTACACCTTC